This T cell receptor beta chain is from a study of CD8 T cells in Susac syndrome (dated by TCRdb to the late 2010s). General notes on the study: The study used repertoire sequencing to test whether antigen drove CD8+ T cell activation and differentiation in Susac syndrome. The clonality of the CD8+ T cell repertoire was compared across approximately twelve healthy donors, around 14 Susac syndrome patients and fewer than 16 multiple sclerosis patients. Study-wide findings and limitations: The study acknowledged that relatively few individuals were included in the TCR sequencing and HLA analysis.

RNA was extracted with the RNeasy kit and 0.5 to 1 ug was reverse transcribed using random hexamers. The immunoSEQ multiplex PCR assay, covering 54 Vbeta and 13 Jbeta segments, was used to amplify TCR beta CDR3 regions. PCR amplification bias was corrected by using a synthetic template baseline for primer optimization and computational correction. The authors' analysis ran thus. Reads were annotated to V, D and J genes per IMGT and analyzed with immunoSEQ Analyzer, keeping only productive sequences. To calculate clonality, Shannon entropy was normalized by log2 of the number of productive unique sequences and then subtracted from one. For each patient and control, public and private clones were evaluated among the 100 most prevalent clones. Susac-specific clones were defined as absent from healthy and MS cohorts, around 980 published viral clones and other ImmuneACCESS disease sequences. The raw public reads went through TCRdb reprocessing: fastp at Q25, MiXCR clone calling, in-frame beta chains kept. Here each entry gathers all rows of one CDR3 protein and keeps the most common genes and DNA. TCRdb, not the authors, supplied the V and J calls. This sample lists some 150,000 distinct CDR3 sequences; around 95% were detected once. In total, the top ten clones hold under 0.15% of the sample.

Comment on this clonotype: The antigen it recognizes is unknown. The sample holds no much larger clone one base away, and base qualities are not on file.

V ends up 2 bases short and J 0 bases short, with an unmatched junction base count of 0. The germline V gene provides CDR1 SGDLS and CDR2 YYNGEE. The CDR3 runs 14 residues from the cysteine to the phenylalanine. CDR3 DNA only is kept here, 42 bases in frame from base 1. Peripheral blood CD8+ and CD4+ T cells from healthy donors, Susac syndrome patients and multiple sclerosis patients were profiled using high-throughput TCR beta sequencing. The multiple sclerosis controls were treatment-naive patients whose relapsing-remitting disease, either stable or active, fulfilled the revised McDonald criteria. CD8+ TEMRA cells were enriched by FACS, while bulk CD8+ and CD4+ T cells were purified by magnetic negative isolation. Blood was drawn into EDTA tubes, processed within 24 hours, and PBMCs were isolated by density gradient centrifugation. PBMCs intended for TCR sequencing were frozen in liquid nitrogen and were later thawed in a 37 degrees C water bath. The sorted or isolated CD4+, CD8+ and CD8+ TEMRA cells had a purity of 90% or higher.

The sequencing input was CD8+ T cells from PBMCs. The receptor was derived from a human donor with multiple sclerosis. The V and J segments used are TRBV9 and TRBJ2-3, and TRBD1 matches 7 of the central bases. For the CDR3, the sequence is CASSVGQSTDTQYF. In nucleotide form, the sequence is TGTGCCAGCAGCGTGGGACAGAGCACAGATACGCAGTATTTT. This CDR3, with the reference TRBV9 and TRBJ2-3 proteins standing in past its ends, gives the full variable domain DSGVTQTPKHLITATGQRVTLRCSPRSGDLSVYWYQQSLDQGLQFLIQYYNGEERAKGNILERFSAQQFPDLHSELNLSSLELGDSALYFCASSVGQSTDTQYFGPGTRLTVL.